This TCR beta chain was sequenced for a study of T-cell reconstitution after alpha-beta-depleted transplantation in children. Overall study results and limits: It was newly produced T cells that mostly accounted for T-cell counts and diversity one year after transplant. The origin of alpha-beta T cells about two months after transplant was reportedly several hundred expanded graft clones.

Unique molecular identifiers were incorporated when the TCRbeta library was constructed. TCRdb itself ran the PCR reads through MiXCR, one entry per CDR3 protein. The repertoire holds about 460,000 distinct CDR3 sequences, with 10% to 12% as singletons. As concerns this clonotype: Its target is not known.

The origin of this receptor is a female patient aged 2-9 years who had a stem cell transplant for aplastic anemia, so the T cells may come from the graft donor. Material: PBMCs, mostly from graft donor cells, obtained 180 days after TCRalphabeta/CD19-depleted stem cell transplant.

The CDR3 DNA reads as TGTGCCAGCAGCGCCGGGACAGGGACCTCTGAAGCTTTCTTT. Translated, it gives CASSAGTGTSEAFF. The rearrangement links TRBV13 to TRBJ1-1, with 9 bases matching TRBD1. J was trimmed by 6 bases and V by 5 bases; bases with no gene match: 7. The CDR3 has 14 residues. The germline V gene encodes CDR1 PRHDT and CDR2 FYEKMQ (reference sequence).